This is a list of T cell receptor beta chains from one sample in a study of CD8+CD57+ T cells in acquired aplastic anemia. TCRdb re-derived calls from the reads in MiXCR, one entry per CDR3 protein. The sample records around 50,000 distinct CDR3 sequences, approximately 50% being singletons. Sequences were obtained from sorted CD4+, CD8+, or CD8+CD57+ T cells (not recorded which) from PBMCs. The receptors here all came from a human donor with aplastic anemia. CDR3s include the opening cysteine and the closing phenylalanine or tryptophan. Fields, in order: J gene, CDR3 length, clone size, D gene, V gene, CDR3 protein, CDR3 DNA. D genes are given only for firm matches. The size field is filled for only some rows; it gives once, few, many or a size class.

TRBJ2-3	14	many	TRBD2	TRBV27	CATSPGTSGGKGYF	TGTGCCACTTCCCCCGGGACTAGCGGCGGAAAGGGGTATTTT
TRBJ2-1	12	few	-	TRBV10-3	CAISGGGNEQFF	TGTGCCATCAGTGGTGGGGGCAATGAGCAGTTCTTC
TRBJ2-6	15	-	-	TRBV9	CASSAHGAGANVLTF	TGTGCCAGCAGCGCCCACGGGGCTGGGGCCAACGTTCTGACTTTC
TRBJ1-2	15	-	TRBD1	TRBV20-1	CSARVRTGGGDGYTF	TGCAGTGCTAGAGTAAGGACAGGGGGAGGTGATGGCTACACCTTC
TRBJ1-4	15	-	-	TRBV10-3	CAISEQRGAFEKLFF	TGTGCCATCAGTGAGCAACGGGGCGCATTTGAAAAACTGTTTTTT
TRBJ1-5	14	-	TRBD1	TRBV2	CASSQSQGNQPQHF	TGTGCCAGCAGTCAATCACAGGGGAATCAGCCCCAGCATTTT
TRBJ2-3	16	-	TRBD1	TRBV5-1	CASSPGEDRGTDTQYF	TGCGCCAGCAGCCCCGGGGAGGACAGGGGAACAGATACGCAGTATTTT
TRBJ2-7	13	-	TRBD1	TRBV29-1	CSVAGTGPYEQYF	TGCAGCGTTGCCGGGACAGGGCCCTACGAGCAGTACTTC
TRBJ1-2	14	-	-	TRBV7-2	CASSLAGDNYGYTF	TGTGCCAGCAGCTTAGCGGGGGACAACTATGGCTACACCTTC
TRBJ1-6	12	-	-	TRBV25-1	CASREGNSPLHF	TGTGCCAGCAGAGAGGGGAATTCACCCCTCCACTTT
TRBJ1-2	12	many	-	TRBV20-1	CSAREAGYGYTF	TGCAGTGCTAGAGAGGCAGGCTATGGCTACACCTTC
TRBJ2-3	15	few	TRBD1	TRBV24-1	CATSDSTGPGDTQYF	TGTGCCACCAGTGACTCGACAGGGCCTGGGGATACGCAGTATTTT
TRBJ1-4	13	-	TRBD1	TRBV25-1	CASRTGAGEKLFF	TGTGCCAGCAGGACAGGGGCGGGCGAAAAACTGTTTTTT
TRBJ2-4	15	many	-	TRBV9	CASSVGGVAKNIQYF	TGTGCCAGCAGCGTAGGAGGGGTAGCCAAAAACATTCAGTACTTC
TRBJ1-2	13	many	-	TRBV27	CASSFDRADGYTF	TGTGCCAGCAGTTTTGATAGGGCGGATGGCTACACCTTC
TRBJ2-1	15	many	-	TRBV9	CASSAQGSSYNEQFF	TGTGCCAGCAGCGCACAGGGTAGCTCCTACAATGAGCAGTTCTTC
TRBJ2-3	14	-	TRBD2	TRBV29-1	CSVAGTTRTDTQYF	TGCAGCGTTGCCGGGACTACCCGCACAGATACGCAGTATTTT
TRBJ2-5	13	-	-	TRBV10-3	CAISESPTETQYF	TGTGCCATCAGTGAGTCACCCACCGAGACCCAGTACTTC
TRBJ2-5	19	few	TRBD2	TRBV2	CASSDGSLAGGPHQETQYF	TGTGCCAGCAGTGACGGTTCGCTAGCGGGAGGGCCACATCAAGAGACCCAGTACTTC
TRBJ1-1	13	-	-	TRBV7-8	CASSLTVNTEAFF	TGTGCCAGCAGCCTGACAGTGAACACTGAAGCTTTCTTT
TRBJ2-7	12	many	-	TRBV7-9	CASSLGTETLYF	TGTGCCAGCAGCTTAGGGACCGAAACGCTCTACTTC
TRBJ1-1	11	-	-	TRBV9	CASSQHTEAFF	TGTGCCAGTAGCCAGCACACTGAAGCTTTCTTT
TRBJ1-1	13	many	-	TRBV27	CASTAGQETEAFF	TGTGCCAGCACCGCCGGGCAAGAAACTGAAGCTTTCTTT
TRBJ2-3	15	many	TRBD1	TRBV20-1	CSANLGQESTDTQYF	TGCAGTGCTAATTTGGGACAGGAGAGCACAGATACGCAGTATTTT
TRBJ2-3	15	many	-	TRBV6-1	CASSEGRRHTDTQYF	TGTGCCAGCAGCGAAGGACGGAGGCACACAGATACGCAGTATTTT
TRBJ1-2	17	-	-	TRBV20-1	CSARDPALGGANYGYTF	TGCAGTGCTAGAGATCCTGCCCTGGGCGGGGCTAACTATGGCTACACCTTC
TRBJ1-2	16	-	-	TRBV15	CATSRSDSKINYGYTF	TGTGCCACCAGCAGATCTGACTCCAAAATTAACTATGGCTACACCTTC
TRBJ1-6	15	-	TRBD1	TRBV24-1	CATSDGTGLGSPLHF	TGTGCCACCAGTGATGGGACAGGGCTCGGTTCACCCCTCCACTTT
TRBJ1-5	14	many	-	TRBV7-9	CASSSWDGNQPQHF	TGTGCCAGCAGCTCCTGGGACGGTAATCAGCCCCAGCATTTT
TRBJ1-5	16	many	TRBD1	TRBV28	CASSFQGALGNQPQHF	TGTGCCAGCAGTTTCCAGGGGGCGCTGGGCAATCAGCCCCAGCATTTT
TRBJ1-1	14	-	-	TRBV19	CASSIVDMNTEAFF	TGTGCCAGTAGTATCGTGGATATGAACACTGAAGCTTTCTTT
TRBJ2-7	14	-	TRBD1	TRBV12-3/TRBV12-4	CASSLADRLYEQYF	TGTGCCAGCAGTTTAGCGGACAGGCTATACGAGCAGTACTTC
TRBJ1-1	13	many	-	TRBV4-1	CASSLMGRTEAFF	TGCGCCAGCAGCCTTATGGGGCGAACTGAAGCTTTCTTT
TRBJ2-5	14	many	-	TRBV15	CATSRGSDQETQYF	TGTGCCACCAGCAGAGGGTCAGACCAAGAGACCCAGTACTTC
TRBJ1-1	12	many	-	TRBV27	CASSSGATEAFF	TGTGCCAGCAGTTCAGGGGCCACTGAAGCTTTCTTT
TRBJ2-5	15	many	TRBD2	TRBV4-2	CASRRRAGGEETQYF	TGTGCCAGCAGGAGAAGAGCGGGGGGGGAAGAGACCCAGTACTTC
TRBJ1-2	15	-	-	TRBV29-1	CSVDTVGRENYGYTF	TGCAGCGTTGACACTGTTGGGAGGGAGAACTATGGCTACACCTTC
TRBJ1-2	14	-	-	TRBV12-3/TRBV12-4	CASSSSQGIGGYTF	TGTGCCAGCAGTTCCTCTCAGGGGATCGGTGGCTACACCTTC
TRBJ2-3	15	many	-	TRBV10-1	CASSEWATSTDTQYF	TGCGCCAGCAGTGAATGGGCCACTAGCACAGATACGCAGTATTTT
TRBJ1-1	12	many	-	TRBV10-1	CASSESPGEAFF	TGCGCCAGCAGTGAGTCCCCGGGGGAAGCTTTCTTT
TRBJ2-1	13	-	-	TRBV7-6	CASSLGSYNEQFF	TGTGCCAGCAGCCTGGGCTCATACAATGAGCAGTTCTTC
TRBJ1-2	13	-	-	TRBV5-1	CASSLEQGYGYTF	TGCGCCAGCAGCTTGGAACAGGGATATGGCTACACCTTC
TRBJ1-2	13	-	TRBD1	TRBV29-1	CSVTGTGIYGYTF	TGCAGCGTGACCGGGACAGGAATTTATGGCTACACCTTC
TRBJ2-2	15	many	TRBD1	TRBV13	CASGRTGTGDGELFF	TGTGCCAGCGGAAGAACCGGGACAGGAGACGGGGAGCTGTTTTTT
TRBJ1-6	13	-	-	TRBV10-3	CAIRQDLNSPLHF	TGTGCCATCAGACAGGATTTGAATTCACCCCTCCACTTT
TRBJ2-1	15	-	TRBD2	TRBV28	CASSLLAGGNNEQFF	TGTGCCAGCAGTTTATTAGCGGGAGGGAACAATGAGCAGTTCTTC
TRBJ2-1	15	-	-	TRBV5-1	CASSPQLQGRNEQFF	TGCGCCAGCAGCCCCCAATTACAGGGACGCAATGAGCAGTTCTTC
TRBJ1-2	12	-	-	TRBV7-3	CASSLGARGYTF	TGTGCCAGCAGCCTAGGGGCGCGCGGCTACACCTTC
TRBJ2-2	13	many	-	TRBV7-6	CASSSGPPGELFF	TGTGCCAGCAGCTCAGGGCCCCCCGGGGAGCTGTTTTTT
TRBJ2-3	13	many	-	TRBV14	CASRLDSSHTQYF	TGTGCCAGCAGGCTAGACAGTTCACATACGCAGTATTTT
TRBJ1-4	14	-	-	TRBV15	CATSRVQGREKLFF	TGTGCCACCAGCAGAGTTCAGGGTCGTGAAAAACTGTTTTTT
TRBJ2-3	12	many	-	TRBV19	CASSISTDTQYF	TGTGCCAGTAGTATCTCTACAGATACGCAGTATTTT
TRBJ1-1	14	once	-	TRBV25-1	CASSEHGWNTEAFF	TGTGCCAGCAGTGAGCATGGTTGGAACACTGAAGCTTTCTTT
TRBJ1-2	14	-	-	TRBV2	CASSNRQRAHGYTF	TGTGCCAGCAGTAATCGACAGAGGGCGCATGGCTACACCTTC
TRBJ1-1	15	-	-	TRBV7-9	CASSFPSGTGTEAFF	TGTGCCAGCAGCTTCCCATCCGGGACTGGGACTGAAGCTTTCTTT
TRBJ2-7	15	-	TRBD1	TRBV2	CASSPSGTGLYEQYF	TGTGCCAGCAGTCCATCCGGGACAGGACTTTACGAGCAGTACTTC
TRBJ2-3	14	-	-	TRBV10-2	CASRSAESTDTQYF	TGCGCCAGCAGATCAGCGGAGAGCACAGATACGCAGTATTTT
TRBJ2-5	12	-	-	TRBV29-1	CSVDKIQETQYF	TGCAGCGTTGATAAGATCCAAGAGACCCAGTACTTC
TRBJ2-2	15	-	TRBD2	TRBV19	CASRVAGANTGELFF	TGTGCCAGTAGGGTAGCGGGGGCAAACACCGGGGAGCTGTTTTTT